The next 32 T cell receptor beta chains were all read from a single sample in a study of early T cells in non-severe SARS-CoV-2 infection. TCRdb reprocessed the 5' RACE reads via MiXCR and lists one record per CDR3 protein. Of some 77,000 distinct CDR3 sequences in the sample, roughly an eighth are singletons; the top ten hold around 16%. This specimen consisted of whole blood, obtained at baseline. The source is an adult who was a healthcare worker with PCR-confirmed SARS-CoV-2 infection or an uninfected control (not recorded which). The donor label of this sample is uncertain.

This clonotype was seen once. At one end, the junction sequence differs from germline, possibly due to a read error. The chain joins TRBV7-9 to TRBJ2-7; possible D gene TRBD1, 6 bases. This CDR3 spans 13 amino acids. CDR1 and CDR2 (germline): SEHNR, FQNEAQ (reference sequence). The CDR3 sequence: CASSLGASYEQHF. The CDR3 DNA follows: TGTGCCAGCAGTTTGGGGGCCTCCTACGAGCAGCACTTC.

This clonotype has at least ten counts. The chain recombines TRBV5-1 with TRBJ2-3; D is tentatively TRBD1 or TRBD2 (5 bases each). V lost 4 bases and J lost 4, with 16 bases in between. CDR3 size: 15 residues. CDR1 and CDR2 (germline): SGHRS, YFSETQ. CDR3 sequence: CASSPHGAGSDTQYF. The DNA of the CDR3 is TGCGCCAGCAGCCCTCACGGGGCCGGGTCAGATACGCAGTATTTT.

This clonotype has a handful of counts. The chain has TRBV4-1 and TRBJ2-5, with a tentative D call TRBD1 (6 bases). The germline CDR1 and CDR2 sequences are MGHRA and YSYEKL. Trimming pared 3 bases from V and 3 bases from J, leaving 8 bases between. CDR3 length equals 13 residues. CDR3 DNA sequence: TGCGCCAGCAGCCATGAGGGGGAAGAGACCCAGTACTTC. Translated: CASSHEGEETQYF.

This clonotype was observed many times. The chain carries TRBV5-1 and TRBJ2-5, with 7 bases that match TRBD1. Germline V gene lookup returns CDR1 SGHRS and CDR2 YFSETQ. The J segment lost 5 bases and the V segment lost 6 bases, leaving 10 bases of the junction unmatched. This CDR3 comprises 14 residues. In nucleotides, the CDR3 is TGCGCCAGCAACACCGGGACAGAGGGGGAGACCCAGTACTTC. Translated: CASNTGTEGETQYF.

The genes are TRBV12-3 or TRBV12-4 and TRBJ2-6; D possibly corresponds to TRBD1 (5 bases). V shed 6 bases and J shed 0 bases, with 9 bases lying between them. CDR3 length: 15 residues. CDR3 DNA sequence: TGTGCCAGCAGGCCAACAGGCTCTGGGGCCAACGTCCTGACTTTC. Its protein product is CASRPTGSGANVLTF.

CDR3 in amino acids: CASSLEFTEQYF. CDR3 DNA: TGTGCCAGCAGCTTGGAATTCACCGAGCAGTACTTC. The chain is built from TRBV5-4 and TRBJ2-7; D gene unclear. V was clipped by 0 bases and J by 6 bases, with 7 bases between them. Germline V CDR1 and CDR2: SGHNT, YYREEE (reference sequence). The CDR3 is made up of 12 amino acids.

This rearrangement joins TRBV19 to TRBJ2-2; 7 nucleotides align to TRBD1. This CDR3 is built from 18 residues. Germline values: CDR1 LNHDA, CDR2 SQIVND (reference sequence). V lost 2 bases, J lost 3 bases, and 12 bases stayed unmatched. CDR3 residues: CASSIRNLGQSYTGELFF. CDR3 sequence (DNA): TGTGCCAGTAGTATAAGGAATTTGGGACAGTCCTACACCGGGGAGCTGTTTTTT.

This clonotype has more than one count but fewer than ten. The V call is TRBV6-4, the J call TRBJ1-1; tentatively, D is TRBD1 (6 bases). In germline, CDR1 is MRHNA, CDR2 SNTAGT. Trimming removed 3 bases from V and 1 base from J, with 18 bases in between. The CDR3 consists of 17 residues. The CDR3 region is CASSDHRETTSNTEAFF. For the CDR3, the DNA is TGTGCCAGCAGTGATCACAGGGAGACGACTTCGAACACTGAAGCTTTCTTT.

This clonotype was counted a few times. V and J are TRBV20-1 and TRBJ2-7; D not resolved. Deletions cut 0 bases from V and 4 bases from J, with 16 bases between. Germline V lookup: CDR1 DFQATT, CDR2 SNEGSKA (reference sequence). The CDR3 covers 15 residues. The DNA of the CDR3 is TGCAGTGCTAGAGATAGCCCCAGCCCTCTTTACGAGCAGTACTTC. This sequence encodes CSARDSPSPLYEQYF.

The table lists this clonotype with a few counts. CDR3 DNA sequence: TGCAGTGCTAGAACGTCCTGGGGCAGGGCCGAAGAGCAGTTCTTC. Residues: CSARTSWGRAEEQFF. The chain is built from TRBV20-1 and TRBJ2-1; D is possibly TRBD1 (5 bases). Germline V gives CDR1 DFQATT, CDR2 SNEGSKA (reference sequence). The length of the CDR3 is 15 residues. The germline V and J ends were trimmed by 2 bases and 10 bases, with 21 bases remaining between them.

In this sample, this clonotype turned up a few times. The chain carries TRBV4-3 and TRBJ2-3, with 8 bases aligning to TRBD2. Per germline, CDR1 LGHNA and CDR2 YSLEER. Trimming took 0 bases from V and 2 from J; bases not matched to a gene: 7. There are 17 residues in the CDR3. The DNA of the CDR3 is TGCGCCAGCAGCCAAGATACTGGCGGGGGGTTCACAGATACGCAGTATTTT. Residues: CASSQDTGGGFTDTQYF.

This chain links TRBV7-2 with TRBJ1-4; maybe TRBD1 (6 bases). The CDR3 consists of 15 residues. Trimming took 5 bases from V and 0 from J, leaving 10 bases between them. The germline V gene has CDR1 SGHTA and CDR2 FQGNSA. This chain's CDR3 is CASSADSATNEKLFF. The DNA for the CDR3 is TGTGCCAGCAGCGCGGACAGTGCAACTAATGAAAAACTGTTTTTT.

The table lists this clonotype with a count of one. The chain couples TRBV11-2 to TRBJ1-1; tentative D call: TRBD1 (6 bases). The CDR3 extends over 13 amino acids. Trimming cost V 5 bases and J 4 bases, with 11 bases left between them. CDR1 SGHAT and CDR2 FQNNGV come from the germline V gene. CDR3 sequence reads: CASSLEGVTEAFF. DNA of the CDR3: TGTGCCAGCAGCCTCGAGGGGGTCACTGAAGCTTTCTTT.

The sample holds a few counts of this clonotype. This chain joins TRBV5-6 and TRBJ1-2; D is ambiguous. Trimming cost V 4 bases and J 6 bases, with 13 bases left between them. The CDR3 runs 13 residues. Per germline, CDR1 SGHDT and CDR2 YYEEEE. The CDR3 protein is CASSVMAPHGYTF. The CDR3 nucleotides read TGTGCCAGCAGCGTAATGGCCCCGCATGGCTACACCTTC. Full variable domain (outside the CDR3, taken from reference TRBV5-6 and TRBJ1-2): DAGVTQSPTHLIKTRGQQVTLRCSPKSGHDTVSWYQQALGQGPQFIFQYYEEEERQRGNFPDRFSGHQFPNYSSELNVNALLLGDSALYLCASSVMAPHGYTFGSGTRLTVV.

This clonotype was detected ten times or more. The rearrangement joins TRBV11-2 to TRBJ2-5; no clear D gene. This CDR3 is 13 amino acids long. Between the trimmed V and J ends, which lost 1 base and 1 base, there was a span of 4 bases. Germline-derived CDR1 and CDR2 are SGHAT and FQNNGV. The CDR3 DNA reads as TGTGCCAGCAGCTTAGCCACCCAAGAGACCCAGTACTTC. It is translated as CASSLATQETQYF. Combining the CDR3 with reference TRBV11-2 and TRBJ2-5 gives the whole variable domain EAGVAQSPRYKIIEKRQSVAFWCNPISGHATLYWYQQILGQGPKLLIQFQNNGVVDDSQLPKDRFSAERLKGVDSTLKIQPAKLEDSAVYLCASSLATQETQYFGPGTRLLVL.

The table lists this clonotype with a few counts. CDR3 bases: TGTGCCAGCAGCCTGGGGACCTCTTGGTACCAAGAGACCCAGTACTTC. This gives the protein CASSLGTSWYQETQYF. This chain uses TRBV6-6 with TRBJ2-5; D possibly uses TRBD1 or TRBD2 (5 bases each). V was pared by 6 bases and J by 0 bases, with 17 bases between. This CDR3 region has 16 residues. Germline-derived CDR1 and CDR2 are MNHNY and SVGAGI (reference sequence).

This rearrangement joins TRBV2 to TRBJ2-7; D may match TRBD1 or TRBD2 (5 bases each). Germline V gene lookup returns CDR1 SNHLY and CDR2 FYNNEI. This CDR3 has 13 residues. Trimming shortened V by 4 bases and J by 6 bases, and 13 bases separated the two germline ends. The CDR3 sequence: CASSVARGPEQYF. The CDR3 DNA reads TGTGCCAGCAGTGTAGCGAGGGGACCCGAGCAGTACTTC.

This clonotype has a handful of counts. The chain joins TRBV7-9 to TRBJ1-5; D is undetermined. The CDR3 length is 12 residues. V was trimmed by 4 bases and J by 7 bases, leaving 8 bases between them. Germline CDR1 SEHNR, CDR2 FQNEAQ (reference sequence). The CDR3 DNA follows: TGTGCCAGCAGCTCTAAAGGGCAGCCCCAGCATTTT. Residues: CASSSKGQPQHF.

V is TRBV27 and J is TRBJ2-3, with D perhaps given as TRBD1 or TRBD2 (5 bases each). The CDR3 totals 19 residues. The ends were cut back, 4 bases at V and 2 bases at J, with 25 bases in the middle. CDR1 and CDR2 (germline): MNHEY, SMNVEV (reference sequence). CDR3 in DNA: TGTGCCAGCAGTTCCGCCCTAGAGCCCGTTCGAGGGACCACAGATACGCAGTATTTT. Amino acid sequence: CASSSALEPVRGTTDTQYF.

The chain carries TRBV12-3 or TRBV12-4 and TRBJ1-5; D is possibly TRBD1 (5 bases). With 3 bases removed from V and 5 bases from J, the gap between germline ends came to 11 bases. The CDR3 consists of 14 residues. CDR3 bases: TGTGCCAGCAGTTTGGGGCCTCCCTATCAGCCCCAGCATTTT. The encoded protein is CASSLGPPYQPQHF.

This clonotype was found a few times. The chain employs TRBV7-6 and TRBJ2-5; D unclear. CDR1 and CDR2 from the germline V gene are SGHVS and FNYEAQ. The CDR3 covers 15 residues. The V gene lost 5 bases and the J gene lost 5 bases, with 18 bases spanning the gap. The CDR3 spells CASSHELDNGETQYF. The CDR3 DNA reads TGTGCCAGCAGCCACGAACTGGATAATGGGGAGACCCAGTACTTC. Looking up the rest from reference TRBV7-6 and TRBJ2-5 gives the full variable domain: GAGVSQSPRYKVTKRGQDVALRCDPISGHVSLYWYRQALGQGPEFLTYFNYEAQQDKSGLPNDRFSAERPEGSISTLTIQRTEQRDSAMYRCASSHELDNGETQYFGPGTRLLVL.

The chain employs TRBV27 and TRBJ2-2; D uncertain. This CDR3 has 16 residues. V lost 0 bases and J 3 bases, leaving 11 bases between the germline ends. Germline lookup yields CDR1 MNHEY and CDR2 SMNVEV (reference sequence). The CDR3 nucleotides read TGTGCCAGCAGTTTATCGGGGAAGGACGACACCGGGGAGCTGTTTTTT. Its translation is CASSLSGKDDTGELFF.

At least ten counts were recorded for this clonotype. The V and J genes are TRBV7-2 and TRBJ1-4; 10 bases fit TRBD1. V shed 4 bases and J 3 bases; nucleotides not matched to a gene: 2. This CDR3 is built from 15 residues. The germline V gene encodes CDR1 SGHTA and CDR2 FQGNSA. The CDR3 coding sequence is TGTGCCAGCAGCTCGGACAGGGGGTCTAATGAAAAACTGTTTTTT. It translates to CASSSDRGSNEKLFF.

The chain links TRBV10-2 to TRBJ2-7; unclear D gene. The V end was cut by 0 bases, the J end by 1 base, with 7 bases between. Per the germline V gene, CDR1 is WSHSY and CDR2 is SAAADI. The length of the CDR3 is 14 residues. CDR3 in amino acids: CASSESYASYEQYF. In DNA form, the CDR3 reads TGCGCCAGCAGTGAGTCCTACGCTTCCTACGAGCAGTACTTC.

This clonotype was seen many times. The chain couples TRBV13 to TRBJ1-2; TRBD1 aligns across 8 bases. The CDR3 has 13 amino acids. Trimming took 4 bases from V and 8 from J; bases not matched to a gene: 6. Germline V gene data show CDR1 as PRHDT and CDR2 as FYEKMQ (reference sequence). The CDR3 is CASSSDRDRGYTF. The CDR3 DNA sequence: TGTGCCAGCAGCTCGGACAGGGATCGAGGCTACACCTTC.

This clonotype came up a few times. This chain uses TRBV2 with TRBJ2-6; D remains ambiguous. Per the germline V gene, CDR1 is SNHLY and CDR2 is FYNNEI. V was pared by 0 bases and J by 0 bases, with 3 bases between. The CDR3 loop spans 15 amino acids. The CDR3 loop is CASSEASSGANVLTF. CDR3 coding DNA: TGTGCCAGCAGTGAAGCGAGCTCTGGGGCCAACGTCCTGACTTTC.

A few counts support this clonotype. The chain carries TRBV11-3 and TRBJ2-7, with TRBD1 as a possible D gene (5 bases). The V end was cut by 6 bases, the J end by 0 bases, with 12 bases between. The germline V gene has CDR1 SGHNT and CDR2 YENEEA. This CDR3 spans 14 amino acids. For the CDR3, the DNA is TGTGCCAGCAGGTTGGGGCCGGACTCCTACGAGCAGTACTTC. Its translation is CASRLGPDSYEQYF.

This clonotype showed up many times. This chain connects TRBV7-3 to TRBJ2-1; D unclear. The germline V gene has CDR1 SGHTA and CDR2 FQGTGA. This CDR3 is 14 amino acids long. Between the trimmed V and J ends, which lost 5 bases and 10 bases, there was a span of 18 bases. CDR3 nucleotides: TGTGCCAGCAGCCCCCGGGTGAGTTCGCGAGAGCAGTTCTTC. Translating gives CASSPRVSSREQFF.

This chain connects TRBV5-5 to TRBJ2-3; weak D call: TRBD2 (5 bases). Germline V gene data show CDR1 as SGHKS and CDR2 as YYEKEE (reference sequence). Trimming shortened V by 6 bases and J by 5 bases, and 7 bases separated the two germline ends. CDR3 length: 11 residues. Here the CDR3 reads CASNEGDTQYF. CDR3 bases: TGTGCCAGCAACGAGGGAGATACGCAGTATTTT.

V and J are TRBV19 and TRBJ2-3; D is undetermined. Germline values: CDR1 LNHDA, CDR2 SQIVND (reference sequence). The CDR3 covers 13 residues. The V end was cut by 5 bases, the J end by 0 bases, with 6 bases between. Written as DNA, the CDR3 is TGTGCCAGTAGTGCCGCAAGCACAGATACGCAGTATTTT. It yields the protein CASSAASTDTQYF.

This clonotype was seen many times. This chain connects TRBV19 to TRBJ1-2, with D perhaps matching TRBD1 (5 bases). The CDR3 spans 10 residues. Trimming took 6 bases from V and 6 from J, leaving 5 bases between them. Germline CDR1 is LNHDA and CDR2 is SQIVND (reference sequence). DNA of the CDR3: TGTGCCAGTAGCAGGGATGGCTACACCTTC. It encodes CASSRDGYTF.

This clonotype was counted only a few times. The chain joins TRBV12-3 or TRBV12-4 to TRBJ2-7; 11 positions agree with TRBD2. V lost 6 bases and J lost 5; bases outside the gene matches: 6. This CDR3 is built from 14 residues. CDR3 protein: CASSYTSGSHEQYF. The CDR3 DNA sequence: TGTGCCAGCAGCTACACTAGCGGGAGCCACGAGCAGTACTTC.